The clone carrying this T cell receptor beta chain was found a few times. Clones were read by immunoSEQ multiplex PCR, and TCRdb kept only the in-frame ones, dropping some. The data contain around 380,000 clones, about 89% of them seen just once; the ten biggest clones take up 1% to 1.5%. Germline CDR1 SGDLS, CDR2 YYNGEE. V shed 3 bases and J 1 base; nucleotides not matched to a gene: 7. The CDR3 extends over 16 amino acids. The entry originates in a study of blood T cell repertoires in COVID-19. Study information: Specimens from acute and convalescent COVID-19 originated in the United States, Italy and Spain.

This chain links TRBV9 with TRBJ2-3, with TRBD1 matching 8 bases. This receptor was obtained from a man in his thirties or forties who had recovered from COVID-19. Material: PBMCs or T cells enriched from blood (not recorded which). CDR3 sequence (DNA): TGTGCCAGCAGCGCCGGCCCGGGACAGGGCACAGATACGCAGTATTTT. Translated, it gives CASSAGPGQGTDTQYF.